This passage covers 20 T cell receptor beta chains from one sample sequenced in a study of shared clonotypes between healthy human individuals. Repertoires were generated with immunoSEQ multiplex PCR, while TCRdb's copy carries only in-frame clones and drops some. The sample has about 2.3 million clones, about 92% seen once; the top ten hold about 0.39%. The sample consisted of naive CD4+ T cells from PBMCs. The subset denotes: CD45RA+ positively selected. Receptor source: a man in his late teens or twenties in good health. Some clones in this sample may be carry-over from other donors' samples.

This clone was counted a few times. This chain links TRBV30 with TRBJ1-1; 7 bases fit TRBD1. The CDR3 spans 14 residues. The germline V gene has CDR1 GTSNPN and CDR2 SVGIG (reference sequence). With V trimmed by 4 bases and J by 0 bases, 5 bases remained unmatched. As DNA, the CDR3 is TGTGCCTGGAATCGGGACAGAGTGAACACTGAAGCTTTCTTT. Protein: CAWNRDRVNTEAFF.

The chain uses TRBV7-6 and TRBJ2-7; tentative D call: TRBD1 (5 bases). Trimming pared 1 base from V and 6 bases from J, leaving 13 bases between. This CDR3 comprises 14 residues. Looked up from germline, CDR1 is SGHVS and CDR2 is FNYEAQ. The CDR3 here is CASSLGAGLGEQYF. The CDR3 DNA is TGTGCCAGCAGCTTAGGGGCAGGGTTGGGCGAGCAGTACTTC.

Concerning this clone: The same CDR3 is also encoded by other DNA sequences in this sample. The CDR3 sequence is CASSSGGGNQPQHF. CDR3 nucleotides: TGTGCCAGCAGTTCAGGGGGAGGGAATCAGCCCCAGCATTTT. The genes are TRBV28 and TRBJ1-5, with 7 bases matching TRBD1. The CDR3 sequence is 14 residues long. With V trimmed by 4 bases and J by 4 bases, 4 bases remained unmatched. The germline gives CDR1 MDHEN, CDR2 SYDVKM.

The gene calls are TRBV6-6 and TRBJ2-7, with D possibly TRBD2 on 6 matching bases. The CDR3 spans 15 residues. The germline V gene has CDR1 MNHNY and CDR2 SVGAGI (reference sequence). V was clipped by 7 bases and J by 2 bases, with 18 bases between them. CDR3 loop: CASTPGQGGTYEQYF. The CDR3 region has the DNA TGTGCCAGCACCCCAGGGCAGGGAGGTACCTACGAGCAGTACTTC.

The rearrangement links TRBV30 to TRBJ1-2; TRBD1 matches at 10 bases. The CDR3 is made up of 14 amino acids. Trimming took 0 bases from V and 5 from J; bases not matched to a gene: 3. The germline gives CDR1 GTSNPN, CDR2 SVGIG (reference sequence). CDR3 loop: CAWSVLGQGYGYTF. The CDR3, as DNA: TGTGCCTGGAGTGTTTTGGGACAGGGGTATGGCTACACCTTC.

The V gene is TRBV9, the J gene TRBJ1-1, with 7 nucleotides matching TRBD1. V shed 4 bases, J shed 4 bases, and the junction held 7 bases outside the gene matches. Germline V gene lookup returns CDR1 SGDLS and CDR2 YYNGEE. The CDR3 is made up of 14 amino acids. The CDR3 DNA reads TGTGCCAGCAGCTCAGTGACAGGGTTCACTGAAGCTTTCTTT. Its protein is CASSSVTGFTEAFF. Full variable domain (rest looked up from reference TRBV9 and TRBJ1-1): DSGVTQTPKHLITATGQRVTLRCSPRSGDLSVYWYQQSLDQGLQFLIQYYNGEERAKGNILERFSAQQFPDLHSELNLSSLELGDSALYFCASSSVTGFTEAFFGQGTRLTVV.

CDR3 loop: CASRREGTRFSEQYF. The CDR3 DNA reads as TGTGCCAGCAGAAGAGAGGGGACTAGGTTCTCCGAGCAGTACTTC. The chain has TRBV5-4 and TRBJ2-7, with 8 bases lining up with TRBD2. Losses at the gene ends were 5 bases for V and 6 bases for J; bases not matched to a gene: 13. Germline lookup yields CDR1 SGHNT and CDR2 YYREEE (reference sequence). The CDR3 contains 15 residues.

The V call is TRBV7-2, the J call TRBJ2-7; no clear D gene. Germline V lookup: CDR1 SGHTA, CDR2 FQGNSA. Trimming left V 5 bases short and J 2 bases short, with 10 bases between. This CDR3 spans 13 amino acids. CDR3 in amino acids: CASSTQSTYEQYF. CDR3 bases: TGTGCCAGCAGCACCCAGAGTACCTACGAGCAGTACTTC.

The chain carries TRBV20-1 and TRBJ1-2, with D unclear. The CDR3 has 8 amino acids. CDR1 is DFQATT, CDR2 SNEGSKA, per germline (reference sequence). V gave up 8 bases and J gave up 6 bases, with 4 bases separating them. Here the CDR3 DNA reads TGCAGTACGCATGGCTACACCTTC. Protein sequence: CSTHGYTF.

V and J are TRBV19 and TRBJ2-5; 10 bases line up with TRBD2. Germline CDR1 LNHDA, CDR2 SQIVND (reference sequence). CDR3 size: 16 residues. After removal of 1 base from V and 1 base from J, the junction contained 3 bases not matched to a gene. Written as DNA, the CDR3 is TGTGCCAGTAGTATAGCGGTAGCGGGAGGCCAAGAGACCCAGTACTTC. This translates into CASSIAVAGGQETQYF.

The CDR3 DNA reads as TGTGCCAGCAGTTTAGGGGGGCGGGAGACCCAGTACTTC. Protein product: CASSLGGRETQYF. This sequence joins TRBV25-1 and TRBJ2-5, with D tentatively TRBD1 or TRBD2 (6 bases each). Germline values: CDR1 MGHDK, CDR2 SYGVNS. The CDR3 runs to 13 residues. The V end was cut by 5 bases, the J end by 5 bases, with 12 bases between.

The chain couples TRBV7-9 to TRBJ1-1, with 9 bases identical to TRBD1. CDR3 length: 16 residues. Germline V gives CDR1 SEHNR, CDR2 FQNEAQ (reference sequence). Trimming at V came to 5 bases and at J to 0 bases, leaving 7 bases not matched to a gene. The CDR3 DNA sequence: TGTGCCAGCAGCGTACCGGGACAGGGACTGAACACTGAAGCTTTCTTT. This sequence encodes CASSVPGQGLNTEAFF.

The J gene is TRBJ2-7, the V gene TRBV5-4, with D possibly TRBD1 on 5 matching bases. Germline lookup yields CDR1 SGHNT and CDR2 YYREEE (reference sequence). Trimming pared 5 bases from V and 0 bases from J, leaving 18 bases between. This CDR3 comprises 16 residues. Here the CDR3 reads CASSVPRVGSSYEQYF. CDR3 DNA: TGTGCCAGCAGTGTACCCAGGGTTGGAAGCTCCTACGAGCAGTACTTC.

V and J are TRBV2 and TRBJ2-7; D ambiguous. Trimming removed 3 bases from V and 2 bases from J, with 8 bases in between. Germline V CDR1 and CDR2: SNHLY, FYNNEI. This CDR3 has 13 amino acids. CDR3 in DNA: TGTGCCAGCAGTGAGGCTAGGACCTACGAGCAGTACTTC. It yields the protein CASSEARTYEQYF. The full variable domain, with the rest looked up from reference TRBV2 and TRBJ2-7, is EPEVTQTPSHQVTQMGQEVILRCVPISNHLYFYWYRQILGQKVEFLVSFYNNEISEKSEIFDDQFSVERPDGSNFTLKIRSTKLEDSAMYFCASSEARTYEQYFGPGTRLTVT.

The CDR3 nucleotides read TGTGCCAGCAGCTCAGGGCAGGTCTCGTACAATGAGCAGTTCTTC. Amino acid sequence: CASSSGQVSYNEQFF. The chain uses TRBV7-2 and TRBJ2-1; TRBD1 might be the D (5 bases). The V end lost 4 bases, the J end lost 4 bases, and 14 bases lay between the germline ends. The CDR3 is 15 residues long. Germline V CDR1 and CDR2: SGHTA, FQGNSA.

Concerning this clone itself: This specimen includes other DNA sequences encoding the same CDR3. The rearrangement uses TRBV5-1 and TRBJ1-1; D uncertain. CDR3 length: 15 residues. The germline gives CDR1 SGHRS, CDR2 YFSETQ. The ends were cut back, 5 bases at V and 0 bases at J, with 14 bases in the middle. CDR3 sequence reads: CASRGQDSMNTEAFF. The DNA for the CDR3 is TGCGCCAGCAGGGGCCAGGACTCTATGAACACTGAAGCTTTCTTT.

V is TRBV28 and J is TRBJ1-5, with a possible D match to TRBD1 (5 bases). V dropped 6 bases and J dropped 1 base, with 22 bases sitting between them. Germline lookup yields CDR1 MDHEN and CDR2 SYDVKM. This CDR3 contains 18 residues. CDR3 nucleotides: TGTGCCAGCAGAAAGGCCGGGACGCGAACGCACAGCAATCAGCCCCAGCATTTT. Translated: CASRKAGTRTHSNQPQHF.

The rearrangement links TRBV29-1 to TRBJ1-2; the D gene is possibly TRBD1 (6 bases). Germline loops: CDR1 SQVTM, CDR2 ANQGSEA. Trimming left V 7 bases short and J 3 bases short, with 12 bases between. This CDR3 is 12 amino acids long. CDR3 region: CSASAGDYGYTF. CDR3 in DNA: TGCAGCGCCTCGGCAGGGGACTATGGCTACACCTTC.

The chain joins TRBV6-1 to TRBJ2-4; D gene uncertain. The V and J ends lost 5 bases and 11 bases respectively, with 10 bases between them. The CDR3 is 11 amino acids. Per the germline V gene, CDR1 is MNHNS and CDR2 is SASEGT. The CDR3 DNA follows: TGTGCCAGCAGTTCTATTCTCGTTCAGTACTTC. Translated, it gives CASSSILVQYF.

The J gene is TRBJ2-4, the V gene TRBV14; 8 bases match TRBD2. The junction had 4 bases not matched to a gene; V was cut back by 2 bases and J by 7 bases. Per germline, CDR1 SGHDN and CDR2 FVKESK. The CDR3 sequence is 14 residues long. The CDR3 reads CASSQLPGGNIQYF. CDR3 DNA sequence: TGTGCCAGCAGCCAACTACCGGGGGGGAACATTCAGTACTTC.